This TCR beta chain was identified in a study of early stage breast cancer tumors. The study's findings and limits: Most shared enriched TCRB sequences were commonly generated ones.

This clone qualifies as medium-sized (0.01 to 0.1%). Antigen unknown. Here immunoSEQ multiplex PCR was the method, and the copy in TCRdb shows in-frame clones only, minus some. The sample shows 20,000 to 30,000 clones, roughly 64% of them seen only once. The sample taken for sequencing was breast tumor tissue. The TCR sequence derives from a person in their sixties with breast cancer.

This CDR3 is CASRDLSGYEQYF. CDR3 in DNA: TGTGCCAGCCGGGACCTAAGCGGGTACGAGCAGTACTTC. The rearrangement joins TRBV27 to TRBJ2-7, with D possibly being TRBD2 (6 bases). Looked up from germline, CDR1 is MNHEY and CDR2 is SMNVEV (reference sequence). CDR3 length: 13 residues. V was clipped by 8 bases and J by 4 bases, with 15 bases between them.